Presented here are 30 T cell receptor beta chains from one specimen sequenced in a study of blood T cell repertoires in COVID-19. Produced via immunoSEQ multiplex PCR; TCRdb's table is partial and in-frame only. Found here are tens of thousands of clones, around 67% of them singletons; the top ten hold around 19%. Material for sequencing was peripheral blood. The receptors were sampled from a woman in her fifties or sixties with active or convalescent COVID-19.

The chain recombines TRBV29-1 with TRBJ2-7, with 7 bases identical to TRBD2. Germline V gene data show CDR1 as SQVTM and CDR2 as ANQGSEA. V was pared by 1 base and J by 3 bases, with 6 bases of the junction left unmatched. The CDR3 runs to 14 residues. The CDR3 spells CSVEVYAGDYEQYF. The CDR3 DNA is TGCAGCGTTGAAGTGTATGCGGGAGACTACGAGCAGTACTTC.

This clone was picked up one time. V usage is TRBV18 and J usage is TRBJ1-6, with 7 bases lining up with TRBD1. CDR3 length equals 16 residues. Losses at the gene ends were 3 bases for V and 10 bases for J; bases not matched to a gene: 12. Germline values: CDR1 KGHSH, CDR2 LQKENI. The CDR3 DNA reads TGTGCCAGCTCACCCCAAAGACAGGGTCAGGCATCACCCCTCCACTTT. Amino acid sequence: CASSPQRQGQASPLHF.

In its sample, this clone was seen a few times. The CDR3 DNA reads TGTGCCAGCTTTGGGAGTTCCTCCTACAATGAGCAGTTCTTC. Translating gives CASFGSSSYNEQFF. The chain combines TRBV28 with TRBJ2-1, with TRBD2 as a possible D gene (5 bases). Trimming shortened V by 8 bases and J by 0 bases, and 11 bases separated the two germline ends. The CDR3 has 14 amino acids. In germline, CDR1 is MDHEN, CDR2 SYDVKM.

This clone was detected a few times. The J gene is TRBJ1-2, the V gene TRBV7-9; perhaps TRBD1 as D (5 bases). CDR3 length: 11 residues. Trimming removed 1 base from V and 14 bases from J, with 11 bases in between. Germline V gene data show CDR1 as SEHNR and CDR2 as FQNEAQ (reference sequence). The DNA for the CDR3 is TGTGCCAGCAGCTTAGGTCGGGGGGTTACCTTC. This codes for CASSLGRGVTF.

This chain uses TRBV12-3 or TRBV12-4 with TRBJ1-2; no reliable D call. The V end lost 6 bases, the J end lost 4 bases, and 12 bases lay between the germline ends. CDR3 size: 13 residues. The CDR3 spells CASSTTGAYGYTF. DNA of the CDR3: TGTGCCAGCAGCACGACTGGAGCCTATGGCTACACCTTC.

This chain links TRBV10-1 with TRBJ2-5, with a possible D match to TRBD1 (5 bases). Between the trimmed V and J ends, which lost 4 bases and 7 bases, there was a span of 16 bases. Germline V gives CDR1 WNHNN, CDR2 SYGVQD (reference sequence). This CDR3 spans 14 amino acids. The CDR3 region is CASSVGLGEGTQYF. The CDR3 nucleotides are TGCGCCAGCAGTGTGGGCCTAGGGGAAGGGACCCAGTACTTC.

This clone was detected only once. No conserved phenylalanine or tryptophan ends this CDR3, so it is likely a read error. The limits of the CDR3 on the DNA are not certain, so only TCRdb's listed CDR3 is given. The rearrangement links TRBV18 to TRBJ1-1; TRBD1 reflects the table's D call only, with no check against the DNA. A total of 13 residues make up the CDR3, ends included. CDR1 KGHSH and CDR2 LQKENI come from the germline V gene. The CDR3 sequence: CASSPGQDLKLST.

The rearrangement joins TRBV5-1 to TRBJ2-7; D ambiguous. The CDR3 is made up of 11 amino acids. CDR1 and CDR2 from the germline V gene are SGHRS and YFSETQ. V lost 1 base and J 4 bases, leaving 3 bases between the germline ends. The CDR3 loop reads CASSLHYEQYF. The CDR3, as DNA: TGCGCCAGCAGCTTGCATTACGAGCAGTACTTC.

This clone was detected only a few times. The chain links TRBV19 to TRBJ1-1; 9 bases match TRBD1. The CDR3 covers 15 residues. Germline loops: CDR1 LNHDA, CDR2 SQIVND (reference sequence). After removal of 6 bases from V and 4 bases from J, the junction contained 9 bases not matched to a gene. The CDR3: CASRDRATGGTEAFF. For the CDR3, the DNA is TGTGCCAGTAGGGATAGAGCGACAGGGGGCACTGAAGCTTTCTTT.

The chain uses TRBV7-9 and TRBJ2-1; TRBD1 is a possible D gene (6 bases). CDR1 and CDR2 from the germline V gene are SEHNR and FQNEAQ (reference sequence). The V end was cut by 0 bases, the J end by 4 bases, with 19 bases between. The CDR3 runs 18 residues. The CDR3: CASSLADIQGVPYNEQFF. In nucleotides, the CDR3 is TGTGCCAGCAGCTTAGCAGATATACAGGGTGTCCCTTACAATGAGCAGTTCTTC.

The chain combines TRBV10-3 with TRBJ2-7; D is uncertain. The germline gives CDR1 ENHRY, CDR2 SYGVKD. V was cut by 3 bases and J by 3 bases, with 15 bases left in between. The CDR3 length is 15 residues. Written as DNA, the CDR3 is TGTGCCATCAGTGACGTCGACACCACCGGCTACGAGCAGTACTTC. Amino acids: CAISDVDTTGYEQYF.

This chain connects TRBV7-8 to TRBJ2-7, with TRBD1 matching 12 bases. This CDR3 comprises 14 residues. V trimming: 6 bases; J trimming: 7 bases; junction bases outside the gene matches: 7. CDR1 and CDR2 from the germline V gene are SGHVS and FQNEAQ. For the CDR3, the DNA is TGTGCCAGCAGGCCGGGACAGGGGGCGCCTGAGCAGTACTTC. Translating gives CASRPGQGAPEQYF.

This clone occurred many times. The gene calls are TRBV14 and TRBJ2-6, with TRBD1 matching over 8 bases. Trimming took 3 bases from V and 2 from J; bases not matched to a gene: 6. The CDR3 loop spans 17 amino acids. Germline V CDR1 and CDR2: SGHDN, FVKESK. The CDR3 sequence: CASSHGQGKTGANVLTF. The CDR3, as DNA: TGTGCCAGCAGCCATGGACAGGGAAAAACTGGGGCCAACGTCCTGACTTTC. Filled out from reference TRBV14 and TRBJ2-6, the complete variable domain reads EAGVTQFPSHSVIEKGQTVTLRCDPISGHDNLYWYRRVMGKEIKFLLHFVKESKQDESGMPNNRFLAERTGGTYSTLKVQPAELEDSGVYFCASSHGQGKTGANVLTFGAGSRLTVL.

The chain recombines TRBV29-1 with TRBJ2-1; D is unclear. The CDR3 is 11 residues long. The V end lost 6 bases, the J end lost 9 bases, and 12 bases lay between the germline ends. CDR1 is SQVTM, CDR2 ANQGSEA, per germline. The CDR3 bases are TGCAGCGTCCCAAGATCCAGTGAGCAGTTCTTC. Protein: CSVPRSSEQFF.

The V and J genes are TRBV24-1 and TRBJ2-3; TRBD2 agrees at 7 bases. V shed 2 bases, J shed 2 bases, and the junction held 3 bases outside the gene matches. CDR3 size: 15 residues. Per the germline V gene, CDR1 is KGHDR and CDR2 is SFDVKD. CDR3 protein: CATSDSGLPTDTQYF. DNA for the CDR3: TGTGCCACCAGTGATTCGGGACTACCCACAGATACGCAGTATTTT.

The chain couples TRBV11-3 to TRBJ2-3; D is unclear. This CDR3 region has 13 residues. The germline gives CDR1 SGHNT, CDR2 YENEEA. V shed 5 bases and J shed 4 bases, with 10 bases lying between them. CDR3 coding DNA: TGTGCCAGCAGCCATGACATCGCAGATACGCAGTATTTT. It translates to CASSHDIADTQYF. The whole variable domain, filled in from reference TRBV11-3 and TRBJ2-3, reads EAGVVQSPRYKIIEKKQPVAFWCNPISGHNTLYWYLQNLGQGPELLIRYENEEAVDDSQLPKDRFSAERLKGVDSTLKIQPAELGDSAVYLCASSHDIADTQYFGPGTRLTVL.

As regards this clone: This same CDR3 is encoded by further DNA sequences in the sample. The CDR3: CASSIGGSSYEQYF. CDR3 in DNA: TGTGCCAGTAGTATCGGCGGGAGCTCCTACGAGCAGTACTTC. The genes are TRBV19 and TRBJ2-7, with TRBD2 identical over 7 bases. The germline V gene has CDR1 LNHDA and CDR2 SQIVND (reference sequence). J lost 0 bases, V lost 3 bases, and 2 bases had no gene match. The CDR3 loop spans 14 amino acids.

The chain recombines TRBV19 with TRBJ1-3; D might be TRBD1 (5 bases). V lost 5 bases and J 0 bases, leaving 11 bases between the germline ends. The CDR3 has 15 residues. Germline lookup yields CDR1 LNHDA and CDR2 SQIVND (reference sequence). CDR3 amino acids: CASSDQGYSGNTIYF. The CDR3 DNA follows: TGTGCCAGTAGTGATCAGGGATACTCTGGAAACACCATATATTTT. Complete variable domain (other parts from reference TRBV19 and TRBJ1-3): DGGITQSPKYLFRKEGQNVTLSCEQNLNHDAMYWYRQDPGQGLRLIYYSQIVNDFQKGDIAEGYSVSREKKESFPLTVTSAQKNPTAFYLCASSDQGYSGNTIYFGEGSWLTVV.

The chain combines TRBV19 with TRBJ2-3; 10 bases are a match to TRBD2. CDR3 size: 16 residues. The J segment lost 2 bases and the V segment lost 5 bases, leaving 7 bases of the junction unmatched. The germline V gene has CDR1 LNHDA and CDR2 SQIVND (reference sequence). Written as DNA, the CDR3 is TGTGCCAGTAGTCTTGGGACTAGCGAGGCCACAGATACGCAGTATTTT. It specifies CASSLGTSEATDTQYF.

This clone was counted between two and nine times. The rearrangement links TRBV2 to TRBJ2-1, with 9 bases that match TRBD2. Germline loops: CDR1 SNHLY, CDR2 FYNNEI. Trimming took 6 bases from V and 5 from J; bases not matched to a gene: 11. This CDR3 spans 16 amino acids. The CDR3 reads CASSPMGLAGDNEQFF. The CDR3 nucleotides are TGTGCCAGCAGCCCCATGGGGTTAGCGGGAGACAATGAGCAGTTCTTC.

The rearrangement joins TRBV6-4 to TRBJ2-1; D is perhaps TRBD1 (6 bases). In germline, CDR1 is MRHNA, CDR2 SNTAGT. CDR3 length: 15 amino acids. The V gene lost 5 bases and the J gene lost 0 bases, with 11 bases spanning the gap. CDR3 in amino acids: CASSPDSSSYNEQFF. For the CDR3, the DNA is TGTGCCAGCAGTCCGGACAGCAGCTCCTACAATGAGCAGTTCTTC.

This clone was detected only a few times. The chain uses TRBV28 and TRBJ1-2, with D possibly being TRBD1 (5 bases). Germline loops: CDR1 MDHEN, CDR2 SYDVKM. The CDR3 is 14 amino acids. The V end lost 8 bases, the J end lost 0 bases, and 13 bases lay between the germline ends. CDR3 sequence reads: CASFGTGANYGYTF. CDR3 nucleotides: TGTGCCAGCTTCGGGACTGGAGCTAACTATGGCTACACCTTC.

The chain recombines TRBV18 with TRBJ2-5; 9 bases agree with TRBD2. The CDR3 has 17 amino acids. J was trimmed by 1 base and V by 2 bases; bases with no gene match: 8. Germline CDR1 is KGHSH and CDR2 is LQKENI. The CDR3 loop reads CASSPAWSGGTQETQYF. The DNA for the CDR3 is TGTGCCAGCTCACCAGCATGGAGCGGGGGGACCCAAGAGACCCAGTACTTC.

J is TRBJ2-2 and V is TRBV3-1 (or the pseudogene TRBV3-2); 8 bases match TRBD2. Germline loops: CDR1 LGHDT, CDR2 YNNKEL (reference sequence). Unmatched junction bases numbered 7, after V lost 9 bases and J lost 7 bases. This CDR3 is 13 amino acids long. In nucleotides, the CDR3 is TGTGCCAGTATTTCTAGCGGGCTCGGGGAGCTGTTTTTT. Translating gives CASISSGLGELFF.

The rearrangement uses TRBV18 and TRBJ2-5; D may be TRBD1 (6 bases). Deletions cut 1 base from V and 2 bases from J, with 26 bases between. Germline CDR1 and CDR2: KGHSH and LQKENI. The CDR3 has 20 residues. As DNA, the CDR3 is TGTGCCAGCTCACCACTAAAGGGGACAACAACGGGGACGCGTCAAGAGACCCAGTACTTC. It codes for CASSPLKGTTTGTRQETQYF.

The V gene is TRBV6-5, the J gene TRBJ2-7; 8 bases are shared with TRBD1. This CDR3 is 15 amino acids long. J lost 4 bases, V lost 0 bases, and 5 bases had no gene match. Germline CDR1 MNHEY, CDR2 SVGAGI. CDR3 in DNA: TGTGCCAGCAGTTACTCCCAGGGGGCTGGGTACGAGCAGTACTTC. Amino acid sequence: CASSYSQGAGYEQYF.

This clone was observed at least ten times. The J gene is TRBJ2-7, the V gene TRBV4-2; 7 positions agree with TRBD2. Germline trimming cut 6 bases from V and 4 bases from J; bases unmatched to any gene: 12. This CDR3 has 15 residues. Per the germline V gene, CDR1 is LGHNA and CDR2 is YNFKEQ. CDR3 protein: CASRPRGGEAYEQYF. The CDR3 DNA is TGTGCCAGCAGGCCTCGTGGGGGGGAAGCGTACGAGCAGTACTTC.

The gene calls are TRBV12-3 or TRBV12-4 and TRBJ2-7; D gene uncertain. V shed 1 base and J shed 4 bases, with 8 bases lying between them. CDR3 length: 13 amino acids. The CDR3 DNA reads TGTGCCAGCAGTTTAGAAGTACTTTACGAGCAGTACTTC. The encoded protein is CASSLEVLYEQYF.

V usage is TRBV6-2 or TRBV6-3 and J usage is TRBJ1-2, with D perhaps TRBD1 (5 bases). Trimming stripped 5 bases from V and 5 bases from J, with 18 bases between. The CDR3 runs 15 residues. The V gene's germline CDR1 is MNHEY and CDR2 SVGEGT. The CDR3 region is CASSPEKGEGYGYTF. CDR3 bases: TGTGCCAGCAGTCCGGAAAAAGGGGAAGGTTATGGCTACACCTTC.

The rearrangement links TRBV5-6 to TRBJ2-7; D call uncertain. CDR3 size: 12 residues. Germline-derived CDR1 and CDR2 are SGHDT and YYEEEE. V gave up 1 base and J gave up 5 bases, with 7 bases separating them. The CDR3 region has the DNA TGTGCCAGCAGCTTGTACCGGGACGAGCAGTACTTC. This translates into CASSLYRDEQYF.